Sequencing of this T cell receptor (beta chain) was carried out in a study of beta chain features in type 1 diabetes. Naive, central memory, regulatory and stem cell-like memory cells within the CD4+ compartment were sorted using CD45RO/CCR7/CD25/CD127/CD95/CD27. Investigators reverse transcribed all isolated RNA, so they sequenced expressed TCRB transcripts. The assay was immunoSEQ multiplex PCR, and TCRdb's table has in-frame clones only and misses some. The data show hundreds of thousands of clones, with around 12% seen just once and approximately 0.015% held by the top ten. Per the germline V gene, CDR1 is MGHRA and CDR2 is YSYEKL. J lost 2 bases, V lost 1 base, and 5 bases had no gene match. This CDR3 region has 17 residues.

This chain connects TRBV4-1 to TRBJ1-5; TRBD1 matches at 10 bases. Sequenced input: naive CD4+ T cells from blood. The origin of this receptor is a man between 18 and 35 years old in good health. CDR3 nucleotides: TGCGCCAGCAGCCAAGGACAGGGGGCCATGGGCAATCAGCCCCAGCATTTT. It codes for CASSQGQGAMGNQPQHF.